This T cell receptor beta chain was captured in a study of control samples from healthy donors and cancer patients. Germline V lookup: CDR1 MNHEY, CDR2 SMNVEV (reference sequence). Unmatched junction bases numbered 19, after V lost 4 bases and J lost 8 bases. The CDR3 contains 17 residues. Using immunoSEQ multiplex PCR, the repertoire was profiled, and TCRdb retains in-frame clones only, with some absent. This sample has about 150,000 clones, with approximately 88% found just once. This TCR derives from a man under 40 in good health. Specimen: blood. V is TRBV27 and J is TRBJ1-2, with 7 bases fitting TRBD1. CDR3 nucleotides: TGTGCCAGCAGTTCCTCGACAGGGTTAACGGCAAACTGGGGCTACACCTTC. Its protein is CASSSSTGLTANWGYTF.